The 21 T cell receptor beta chains reported below all come from one sample, sequenced in a study of blood T cells in healthy people across ages. For the second PCR, which ran for about 7 to 11 cycles, a sample-barcoded 5' primer and a J-beta primer mix were used. TCRdb redid the calling of the 5' RACE reads with MiXCR, one entry per CDR3 protein. The sample holds about a million distinct CDR3 sequences; about 51% are singletons and the top ten take over 20%. The sample taken for sequencing was blood. The source of these receptors is a woman aged 55-70 years in good health.

A note on this clonotype: A read error may be the cause here, since a much bigger clone is one base away. This chain joins TRBV7-9 and TRBJ1-2; no clear D gene. In germline, CDR1 is SEHNR, CDR2 FQNEAQ (reference sequence). The CDR3 runs 16 residues. DNA for the CDR3: TGTGCCAGAAGCTTCGAGTCCCGTAGGCCCCTAGAAGGGTACACCTTC. This encodes CARSFESRRPLEGYTF.

This sequence joins TRBV29-1 and TRBJ2-1, with no clear D. The J call is uncertain, as TRBJ2-7 better fits the DNA end. Germline V gene data show CDR1 as SQVTM and CDR2 as ANQGSEA. The CDR3 runs 13 residues. The CDR3 region has the DNA TGCAGCGTTGGAGATCTCGGATACAATGAGCAGTACTTC. It yields the protein CSVGDLGYNEQYF.

The chain couples TRBV20-1 to TRBJ2-5; 12 bases match TRBD2. The V gene's germline CDR1 is DFQATT and CDR2 SNEGSKA (reference sequence). This CDR3 contains 15 residues. Unmatched junction bases numbered 5, after V lost 3 bases and J lost 3 bases. The CDR3 DNA reads TGCAGTGCTAGCCGGACTAGCGGGGCCAAAGAGACCCAGTACTTC. Protein: CSASRTSGAKETQYF.

The J gene is TRBJ2-7, the V gene TRBV7-6; possibly TRBD1 for D (5 bases). V lost 1 base, J lost 2 bases, and 12 bases lay in between. CDR3 size: 15 residues. Per germline, CDR1 SGHVS and CDR2 FNYEAQ. Here the CDR3 reads CASSLGQPPTYEQYF. The CDR3 DNA reads as TGTGCCAGCAGCTTAGGACAGCCCCCAACCTACGAGCAGTACTTC.

J is TRBJ2-6 and V is TRBV20-1; 9 nucleotides line up with TRBD2. The V gene's germline CDR1 is DFQATT and CDR2 SNEGSKA (reference sequence). V shed 5 bases, J shed 0 bases, and the junction held 8 bases outside the gene matches. The CDR3 runs to 17 residues. The CDR3 region is CSASRLAETSGANVLTF. For the CDR3, the DNA is TGCAGTGCTTCCAGACTAGCGGAGACCTCTGGGGCCAACGTCCTGACTTTC.

Concerning this clonotype: Its ends do not fully match the called genes, so a read error is possible. The chain combines TRBV7-9 with TRBJ1-2; 7 bases align to TRBD1. Per the germline V gene, CDR1 is SEHNR and CDR2 is FQNEAQ (reference sequence). This CDR3 comprises 15 residues. Written as DNA, the CDR3 is TGTGCCAGCAGCTCCCTTGACAGGGCTAACTATGACTACACCTTC. It codes for CASSSLDRANYDYTF.

This clonotype was detected only a few times. The rearrangement joins TRBV20-1 to TRBJ2-1; D is uncertain. Germline loops: CDR1 DFQATT, CDR2 SNEGSKA (reference sequence). The CDR3 loop spans 14 amino acids. V was clipped by 0 bases and J by 0 bases, with 6 bases between them. The CDR3 protein is CSARDHSSYNEQFF. Written as DNA, the CDR3 is TGCAGTGCTAGAGATCACAGCTCCTACAATGAGCAGTTCTTC.

This clonotype showed up just a few times. The chain employs TRBV7-2 and TRBJ1-4, with 8 bases identical to TRBD1. Germline loops: CDR1 SGHTA, CDR2 FQGNSA. With V trimmed by 7 bases and J by 8 bases, 9 bases remained unmatched. This CDR3 has 14 residues. The CDR3 sequence: CASTYGTGREKLFF. The CDR3 region has the DNA TGTGCCAGCACCTACGGGACAGGAAGAGAAAAACTGTTTTTT.

The V and J genes are TRBV9 and TRBJ2-2, with D tentatively TRBD2 (6 bases). Germline CDR1 reads SGDLS; CDR2 reads YYNGEE. Trimming pared 0 bases from V and 2 bases from J, leaving 11 bases between. This CDR3 is 16 amino acids long. The CDR3 spells CASSVDGTSNTGELFF. CDR3 bases: TGTGCCAGCAGCGTAGACGGGACTTCCAACACCGGGGAGCTGTTTTTT.

The chain employs TRBV6-1 and TRBJ1-2, with D uncertain. From germline, CDR1 is MNHNS and CDR2 SASEGT. The length of the CDR3 is 17 residues. V was trimmed by 1 base and J by 5 bases, leaving 20 bases between them. This CDR3 reads CASSEGSGRTRRYGYTF. The DNA of the CDR3 is TGTGCCAGCAGTGAAGGGTCAGGAAGGACCCGGAGATATGGCTACACCTTC.

This rearrangement joins TRBV12-3 or TRBV12-4 to TRBJ1-1; D not resolved. CDR3 length equals 12 residues. Trimming took off 7 bases at V and 2 bases at J, with 8 bases between the two ends. CDR3 DNA sequence: TGTGCCAGCAACCAGAAAAACACTGAAGCTTTCTTT. Protein: CASNQKNTEAFF.

This clonotype was seen a few times. This chain links TRBV9 with TRBJ2-7; 13 bases are shared with TRBD2. The V and J ends lost 3 bases and 3 bases, in that order; junction bases with no gene match: 3. Germline lookup yields CDR1 SGDLS and CDR2 YYNGEE. This CDR3 has 15 residues. Written as DNA, the CDR3 is TGTGCCAGCAGCGAGGGACTAGCGGGGAACTACGAGCAGTACTTC. Its protein is CASSEGLAGNYEQYF.

This clonotype was seen a handful of times. The chain joins TRBV5-1 to TRBJ1-6; D ambiguous. Trimming cost V 6 bases and J 10 bases, with 11 bases left between them. Germline V gene sequence: CDR1 SGHRS, CDR2 YFSETQ. CDR3 length: 12 residues. The CDR3 DNA is TGCGCCAGCACCACATGGCGGTCACCCCTCCACTTT. Protein sequence: CASTTWRSPLHF. The complete variable domain, with remaining parts taken from reference TRBV5-1 and TRBJ1-6, reads KAGVTQTPRYLIKTRGQQVTLSCSPISGHRSVSWYQQTPGQGLQFLFEYFSETQRNKGNFPGRFSGRQFSNSRSEMNVSTLELGDSALYLCASTTWRSPLHFGNGTRLTVT.

The gene calls are TRBV20-1 and TRBJ2-7; TRBD2 agrees at 7 bases. V lost 0 bases, J lost 2 bases, and 7 bases stayed unmatched. Germline V gives CDR1 DFQATT, CDR2 SNEGSKA (reference sequence). The CDR3 runs to 15 residues. The CDR3 sequence is CSARDGLAATYEQYF. The CDR3 bases are TGCAGTGCTAGAGATGGGCTAGCGGCTACCTACGAGCAGTACTTC.

This clonotype was seen more than once but under ten times. V usage is TRBV28 and J usage is TRBJ1-5; D gene ambiguous. The CDR3 loop spans 15 amino acids. Germline V CDR1 and CDR2: MDHEN, SYDVKM. The V gene lost 1 base and the J gene lost 2 bases, with 9 bases spanning the gap. The DNA for the CDR3 is TGTGCCAGCAGTTTATTTGGGTCGGGCAATCAGCCCCAGCATTTT. Translating gives CASSLFGSGNQPQHF.

The chain is built from TRBV7-2 and TRBJ1-6; no firm D call. Germline loops: CDR1 SGHTA, CDR2 FQGNSA. The CDR3 covers 13 residues. V was shortened by 3 bases and J by 4 bases, with 4 bases between the two germline ends. In nucleotides, the CDR3 is TGTGCCAGCAGCTTGCGGTATAATTCACCCCTCCACTTT. Translating gives CASSLRYNSPLHF.

This clonotype was observed a few times. The chain has TRBV6-1 and TRBJ2-3, with D hard to call. V gave up 6 bases and J gave up 3 bases, with 16 bases separating them. CDR3 length: 15 amino acids. Germline V gives CDR1 MNHNS, CDR2 SASEGT. CDR3 in amino acids: CASSFTSTYTDTQYF. CDR3 sequence (DNA): TGTGCCAGCAGCTTTACTTCGACTTATACAGATACGCAGTATTTT.

The V gene is TRBV7-9, the J gene TRBJ2-6; D unresolved. Germline V lookup: CDR1 SEHNR, CDR2 FQNEAQ (reference sequence). The CDR3 length is 16 residues. V dropped 7 bases and J dropped 0 bases, with 13 bases sitting between them. The CDR3 bases are TGTGCCAGCACTCTCCCACGGGCCTCTGGGGCCAACGTCCTGACTTTC. Protein product: CASTLPRASGANVLTF.

This clonotype came up once. The chain uses TRBV12-3 or TRBV12-4 and TRBJ1-2; 7 positions agree with TRBD1. The trim removed 3 bases at V and 1 base at J, leaving 8 bases unmatched. This CDR3 comprises 16 residues. The CDR3 reads CASSFGRYRGNYGYTF. The CDR3 region has the DNA TGTGCCAGCAGTTTTGGTCGGTACAGGGGTAACTATGGCTACACCTTC.

The chain links TRBV28 to TRBJ2-5; no firm D call. The CDR3 has 12 amino acids. Germline CDR1 and CDR2: MDHEN and SYDVKM. Trimming stripped 10 bases from V and 2 bases from J, with 11 bases between. The CDR3 DNA reads as TGTGCCATCGAGGCGCCTCAAGAGACCCAGTACTTC. This codes for CAIEAPQETQYF.

The V gene is TRBV11-2, the J gene TRBJ1-1, with D perhaps matching TRBD1 (5 bases). The germline V gene has CDR1 SGHAT and CDR2 FQNNGV. The CDR3 length is 16 residues. V lost 0 bases and J 11 bases, leaving 22 bases between the germline ends. The CDR3 protein is CASSLEGGQLLHGAFF. The CDR3 DNA reads TGTGCCAGCAGCTTAGAGGGAGGACAACTCCTACACGGGGCTTTCTTT.